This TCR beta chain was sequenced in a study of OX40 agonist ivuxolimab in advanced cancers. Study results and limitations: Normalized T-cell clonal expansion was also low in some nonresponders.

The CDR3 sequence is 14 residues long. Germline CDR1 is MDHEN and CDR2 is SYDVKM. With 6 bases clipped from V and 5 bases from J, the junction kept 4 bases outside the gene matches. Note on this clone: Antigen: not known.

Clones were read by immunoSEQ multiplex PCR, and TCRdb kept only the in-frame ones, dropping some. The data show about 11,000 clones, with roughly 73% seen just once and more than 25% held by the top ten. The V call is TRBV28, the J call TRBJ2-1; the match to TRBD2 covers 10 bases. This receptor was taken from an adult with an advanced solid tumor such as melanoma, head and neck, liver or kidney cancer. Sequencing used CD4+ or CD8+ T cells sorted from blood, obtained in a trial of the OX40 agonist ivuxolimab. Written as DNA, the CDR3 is TGTGCCAGCAGCCTGACTAGCGGGCACAATGAGCAGTTCTTC. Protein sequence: CASSLTSGHNEQFF.